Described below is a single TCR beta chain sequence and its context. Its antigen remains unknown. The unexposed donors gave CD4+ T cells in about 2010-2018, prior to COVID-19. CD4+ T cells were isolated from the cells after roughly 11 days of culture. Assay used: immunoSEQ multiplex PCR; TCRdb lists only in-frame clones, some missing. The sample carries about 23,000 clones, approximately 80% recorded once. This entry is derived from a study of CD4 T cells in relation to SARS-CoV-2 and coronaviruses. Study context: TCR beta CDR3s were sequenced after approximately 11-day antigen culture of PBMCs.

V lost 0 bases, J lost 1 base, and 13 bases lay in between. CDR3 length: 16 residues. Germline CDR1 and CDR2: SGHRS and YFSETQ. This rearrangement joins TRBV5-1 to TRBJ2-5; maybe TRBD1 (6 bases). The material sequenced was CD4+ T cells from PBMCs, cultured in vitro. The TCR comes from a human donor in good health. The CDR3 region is CASSLAGDTSQETQYF. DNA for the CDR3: TGCGCCAGCAGCTTGGCCGGGGACACCTCCCAAGAGACCCAGTACTTC.